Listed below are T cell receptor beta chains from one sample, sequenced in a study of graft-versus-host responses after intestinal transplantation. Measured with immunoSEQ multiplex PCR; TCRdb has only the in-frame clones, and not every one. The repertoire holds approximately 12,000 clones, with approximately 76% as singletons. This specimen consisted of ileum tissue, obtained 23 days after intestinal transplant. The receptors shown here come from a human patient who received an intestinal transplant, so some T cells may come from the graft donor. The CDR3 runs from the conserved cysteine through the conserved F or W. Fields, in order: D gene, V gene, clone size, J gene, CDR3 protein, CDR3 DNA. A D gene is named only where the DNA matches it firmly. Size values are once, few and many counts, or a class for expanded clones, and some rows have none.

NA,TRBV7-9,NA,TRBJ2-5,CASSSSGQGVKQYF,NA
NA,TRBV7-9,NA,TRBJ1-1,CASSFYGGLNTEAFF,TGTGCCAGCAGCTTTTACGGAGGGTTGAACACTGAAGCTTTCTTT
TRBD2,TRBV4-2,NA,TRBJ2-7,CASSLAGGPYEQYF,TGTGCCAGCAGTCTAGCGGGAGGACCCTACGAGCAGTACTTC
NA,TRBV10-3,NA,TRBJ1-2,CAISVLPATETDLSRGYTF,TGTGCCATCAGTGTCCTTCCAGCCACCGAGACGGACCTAAGTCGTGGCTACACCTTC
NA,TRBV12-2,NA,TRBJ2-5,CASRVTPYRGETQYF,TGTGCAAGTCGCGTGACTCCTTACCGGGGGGAGACCCAGTACTTC
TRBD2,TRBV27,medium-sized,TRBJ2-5,CASSLFGSSGRLQETQYF,TGTGCCAGCAGTTTATTTGGTTCTAGCGGGAGACTTCAAGAGACCCAGTACTTC
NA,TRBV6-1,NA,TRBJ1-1,CASSNLGGWHTEAFF,TGTGCCAGCAGTAATCTTGGGGGCTGGCACACTGAAGCTTTCTTT
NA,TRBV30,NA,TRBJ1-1,CAWRRWRNTEAFF,TGTGCCTGGAGGAGGTGGCGGAACACTGAAGCTTTCTTT
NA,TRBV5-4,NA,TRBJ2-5,CASSTRTEQETQYF,TGTGCCAGCAGCACACGGACGGAGCAAGAGACCCAGTACTTC
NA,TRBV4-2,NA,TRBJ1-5,CASSQERQPQHF,TGTGCCAGCAGCCAAGAGAGGCAGCCCCAGCATTTT
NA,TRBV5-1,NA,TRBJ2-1,CASSLATGVKYNEQFF,TGCGCCAGCAGCTTGGCCACGGGGGTTAAGTACAATGAGCAGTTCTTC
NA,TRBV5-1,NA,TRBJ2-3,CASSLVAQRADTQYF,TGCGCCAGCAGCTTGGTGGCTCAAAGGGCAGATACGCAGTATTTT
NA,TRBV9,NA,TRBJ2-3,CASSPTGRYTDTQYF,TGTGCCAGCAGCCCTACGGGACGCTACACAGATACGCAGTATTTT
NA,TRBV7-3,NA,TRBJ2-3,CASSLTGDTQYF,TGTGCCAGCAGCTTAACGGGGGATACGCAGTATTTT
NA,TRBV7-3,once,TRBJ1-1,CASSLGGIKEAFF,TGTGCCAGCAGCTTAGGGGGGATAAAAGAAGCTTTCTTT
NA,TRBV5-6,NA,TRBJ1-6,CASSLGAGANSPLHF,TGTGCCAGCAGCTTGGGGGCAGGGGCGAATTCACCCCTCCACTTT
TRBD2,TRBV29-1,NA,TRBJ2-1,CSAGLADSYNEQFF,TGCAGCGCCGGACTAGCAGATTCCTACAATGAGCAGTTCTTC
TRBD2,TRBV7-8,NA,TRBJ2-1,CASSLGTSGEKQFF,TGTGCCAGCAGCTTAGGAACTAGCGGGGAGAAGCAGTTCTTC
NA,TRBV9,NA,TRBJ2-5,CASGVEQFGEIQYF,TGTGCCAGCGGCGTAGAACAGTTTGGAGAGATCCAGTACTTC
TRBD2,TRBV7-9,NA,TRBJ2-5,CASSLFQVLAGGLEQYF,TGTGCCAGCAGCCTCTTTCAAGTTCTAGCGGGAGGGTTGGAGCAGTACTTC
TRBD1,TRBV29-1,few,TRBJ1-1,CSVEDGLGTGNTEAFF,TGCAGCGTTGAAGACGGTTTAGGGACAGGGAACACTGAAGCTTTCTTT
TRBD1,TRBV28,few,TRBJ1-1,CASSLTGEGYTEAFF,TGTGCCAGCAGTCTTACAGGGGAGGGGTACACTGAAGCTTTCTTT
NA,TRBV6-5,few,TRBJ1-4,CASSYSLLYVEKLFF,TGTGCCAGCAGTTACTCCCTTTTATATGTGGAAAAACTGTTTTTT
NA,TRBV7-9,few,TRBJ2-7,CASSSGGRDVYYEQYF,TGTGCCAGCAGTTCGGGCGGGCGGGATGTGTACTACGAGCAGTACTTC
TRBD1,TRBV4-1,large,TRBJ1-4,CASDYIYPGTGREKLFF,TGCGCCAGCGACTACATTTACCCGGGGACAGGGCGTGAAAAACTGTTTTTT
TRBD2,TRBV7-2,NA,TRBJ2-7,CASSLAGNLAGDYEQYF,TGTGCCAGCAGCTTAGCAGGGAACCTAGCGGGGGACTACGAGCAGTACTTC
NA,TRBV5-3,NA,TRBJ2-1,CARSPGFEQFF,TGTGCCAGAAGCCCCGGATTTGAGCAGTTCTTC
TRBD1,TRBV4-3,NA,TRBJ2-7,CASSQDPGTGVDEQYF,TGCGCCAGCAGCCAAGACCCCGGGACAGGGGTCGACGAGCAGTACTTC
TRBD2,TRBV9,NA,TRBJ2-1,CASGTSGQWDEQFF,TGTGCCAGCGGGACTAGCGGCCAGTGGGATGAGCAGTTCTTC
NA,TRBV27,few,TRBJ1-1,CASSDSPNTEAFF,TGTGCCAGCAGTGACAGCCCAAACACTGAAGCTTTCTTT
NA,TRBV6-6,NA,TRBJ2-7,CASRLPYEQYF,TGTGCCAGCAGACTACCCTACGAGCAGTACTTC
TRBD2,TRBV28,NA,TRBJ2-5,CASSLALGLAGGETQYF,TGTGCCAGCAGTTTGGCCCTCGGACTAGCGGGAGGGGAGACCCAGTACTTC
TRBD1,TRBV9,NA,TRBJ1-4,CASSETGGYNEKLFF,TGTGCCAGCAGCGAAACAGGGGGCTACAATGAAAAACTGTTTTTT
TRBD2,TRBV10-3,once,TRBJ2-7,CAISGTSGGYEQYF,TGTGCCATCAGTGGGACTAGCGGGGGTTACGAGCAGTACTTC
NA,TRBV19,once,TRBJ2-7,CASNPGTQVFEQYF,TGTGCCAGTAATCCCGGGACTCAGGTGTTCGAGCAGTACTTC
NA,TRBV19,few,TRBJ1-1,CASRAPTEAFF,TGTGCCAGTAGGGCCCCCACTGAAGCTTTCTTT
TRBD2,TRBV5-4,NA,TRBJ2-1,CASSFWTSGAYNEQFF,TGTGCCAGCAGCTTCTGGACTAGCGGGGCCTACAATGAGCAGTTCTTC
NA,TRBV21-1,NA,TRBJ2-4,CASSNVRQGQGQNIQYF,TGTGCCAGCAGCAATGTTAGACAGGGTCAGGGGCAAAACATTCAGTACTTC
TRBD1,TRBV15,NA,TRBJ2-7,CATSRFSSGQSYEQYF,TGTGCCACCAGCAGATTTTCCTCGGGACAGTCCTACGAGCAGTACTTC
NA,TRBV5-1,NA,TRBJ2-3,CASSLGQLTDTQYF,TGCGCCAGCAGCTTGGGACAGCTCACAGATACGCAGTATTTT
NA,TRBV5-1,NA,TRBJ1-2,CASRRDIITLNYGYTF,TGCGCCAGCAGGAGGGACATTATTACCCTCAACTATGGCTACACCTTC
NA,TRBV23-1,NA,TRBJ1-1,CASSPPPTGRNTEAFF,TGCGCCAGCAGTCCCCCCCCCACAGGGAGGAACACTGAAGCTTTCTTT
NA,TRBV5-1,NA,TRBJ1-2,CASSLEGQGLRGYTF,TGCGCCAGCAGCTTGGAAGGGCAGGGCCTTCGCGGCTACACCTTC
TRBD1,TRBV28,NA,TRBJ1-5,CASSRDRAYSNQPQHF,TGTGCCAGCAGCCGAGACAGGGCTTATAGCAATCAGCCCCAGCATTTT
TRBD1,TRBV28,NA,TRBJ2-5,CASSLVGTGQETQYF,TGTGCCAGCAGTTTAGTAGGGACAGGGCAGGAGACCCAGTACTTC
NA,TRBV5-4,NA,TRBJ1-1,CASSLRGTEAFF,TGTGCCAGCAGCCTTCGGGGTACTGAAGCTTTCTTT
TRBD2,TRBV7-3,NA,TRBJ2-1,CASSLLPSGPPHNEQFF,TGTGCCAGCAGCTTGCTCCCTAGCGGGCCCCCCCACAATGAGCAGTTCTTC
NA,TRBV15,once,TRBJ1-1,CATSRDQLRPNTEAFF,TGTGCCACCAGCAGAGATCAGTTGAGACCAAACACTGAAGCTTTCTTT
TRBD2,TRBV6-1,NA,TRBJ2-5,CASSTTSEAETQYF,TGTGCCAGCAGTACGACTAGCGAGGCAGAGACCCAGTACTTC
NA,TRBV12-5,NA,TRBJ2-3,CASALEVFPSFFWATQYF,TGTGCTAGTGCCTTGGAAGTCTTCCCGTCCTTTTTTTGGGCTACGCAGTATTTT
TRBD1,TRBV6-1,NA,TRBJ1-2,CASTRTGEGYTF,TGTGCCAGCACCCGGACAGGGGAGGGCTACACCTTC
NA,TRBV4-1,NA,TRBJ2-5,CASSQVMGEETQYF,TGCGCCAGCAGCCAAGTGATGGGGGAAGAGACCCAGTACTTC
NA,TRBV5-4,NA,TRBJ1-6,CASGLRANNTPLHF,TGTGCCAGCGGCCTCCGGGCCAATAATACACCCCTCCACTTT
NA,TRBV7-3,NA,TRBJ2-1,CASSPTSYNEQFF,TGTGCCAGCAGCCCTACCTCCTACAATGAGCAGTTCTTC